This T cell receptor beta chain was identified during a study of T-cell memory formation after mild COVID-19. Study context: Clustering of TCRs was largely donor specific.

General study points: Whether day 37 second-wave clones are SARS-CoV-2-specific was not confirmed.

This clonotype was observed a few times. What it binds is not known. One entry per CDR3 protein results from TCRdb running MiXCR on the 5' RACE reads. The sample includes fewer than 95,000 distinct CDR3 sequences, about 13% of them seen just once. The CDR3 sequence is 15 residues long. Germline lookup yields CDR1 MGHRA and CDR2 YSYEKL. The trim removed 1 base at V and 4 bases at J, leaving 7 bases unmatched. This chain connects TRBV4-1 to TRBJ2-7; 7 nucleotides line up with TRBD1. Sequences were obtained from PBMCs or a T cell subset sorted from them (not recorded which). The TCR was taken from an adult woman who had mild COVID-19 (a few samples of this study predate the infection). Cell type and time point are not known. CDR3 sequence (DNA): TGCGCCAGCAGCCAAGGACAGGGTGAAAGTTACGAGCAGTACTTC. It yields the protein CASSQGQGESYEQYF.